This paragraph reports one T cell receptor beta chain. Its antigen is unknown. Collection occurred without any documented infections or immune events in donors. V was cut by 4 bases and J by 0 bases, with 12 bases left in between. Germline V gives CDR1 SQVTM, CDR2 ANQGSEA. The CDR3 runs 14 residues. Using immunoSEQ multiplex PCR, the repertoire was profiled, and TCRdb retains in-frame clones only, with some absent. This sample has tens of thousands of clones, with about four fifths found just once. The sample comes from a study of identifying expanded T cells in peripheral blood. Study-wide results and limits: Clone count variance between two-week samples rose with total template count. About 1.3 clones differed between technical replicates, versus 16.4 and 19 over time.

The TCR sequence derives from a person between 18 and 75 years old in good health. V gene TRBV29-1 combines with J gene TRBJ1-1; D might be TRBD1 (5 bases). Material for sequencing was blood. CDR3 amino acids: CSVVRGGVNTEAFF. DNA for the CDR3: TGCAGCGTTGTTCGGGGCGGGGTGAACACTGAAGCTTTCTTT.